This record concerns one T cell receptor (beta chain) sequence. Its target is unknown. Germline V gene sequence: CDR1 SGDLS, CDR2 YYNGEE. J gave up 5 bases and V 0 bases, and 1 base lay outside the gene matches. The CDR3 spans 13 residues. PCR employed 60 Vbeta and 13 Jbeta primers. Some clones are missing from TCRdb's copy, which holds only in-frame ones; the method was immunoSEQ multiplex PCR. The sample has approximately 160,000 clones, 65% to 80% seen once. This specimen belongs to a study of cytomegalovirus exposure and HLA in healthy donors. Whole-study findings and limits: Later analysis identified about 17,000 TCR beta sequences associated with HLA alleles, using a false discovery rate threshold of 0.05.

Sequenced input: PBMCs. The TCR originated in a young woman in good health and CMV-seronegative. The chain is built from TRBV9 and TRBJ2-5, with 7 bases aligning to TRBD2. CDR3 in DNA: TGTGCCAGCAGCGTAGTGGGGGGGGAGACCCAGTACTTC. It yields the protein CASSVVGGETQYF.